The rows below give T cell receptor beta chains drawn from one sample of a study of PD-1 blockade in classical Hodgkin lymphoma. Using immunoSEQ multiplex PCR, the repertoire was profiled, and TCRdb retains in-frame clones only, with some absent. Seen here are nearly 55,000 clones, roughly 80% observed once, and the top ten hold about 15%. The sample was peripheral blood mononuclear cells (PBMCs), taken at baseline. Receptors originate from a human donor with classical Hodgkin lymphoma. Each CDR3 is given with its conserved first and last residue. Each record gives: CDR3 protein, CDR3 DNA, D gene, J gene, clone size, V gene. D genes are given only for firm matches. Only some rows state a clone size, as once, few, many or a class for expanded clones.

CDR3aa: CASSRVYPAAGTDTQYF; CDR3nt: TGCGCCAGCAGCCGTGTGTACCCCGCCGCGGGCACAGATACGCAGTATTTT; d_gene: .; j_gene: TRBJ2-3; abundance: .; v_gene: TRBV4-1
CDR3aa: CASSRLAGGYEQFF; CDR3nt: TGTGCCAGTAGCCGACTAGCGGGAGGATATGAGCAGTTCTTC; d_gene: TRBD2; j_gene: TRBJ2-1; abundance: .; v_gene: TRBV19
CDR3aa: CASSLTTRGNAYNEQFF; CDR3nt: TGTGCCAGCAGCTTAACCACGCGGGGAAACGCCTACAATGAGCAGTTCTTC; d_gene: .; j_gene: TRBJ2-1; abundance: .; v_gene: TRBV7-2
CDR3aa: CASSSLAGTDTQYF; CDR3nt: TGTGCCAGCAGCTCACTAGCTGGCACAGATACGCAGTATTTT; d_gene: .; j_gene: TRBJ2-3; abundance: .; v_gene: TRBV11-2
CDR3aa: CASSIRQGTEAFF; CDR3nt: TGTGCCAGTAGTATAAGGCAGGGCACTGAAGCTTTCTTT; d_gene: .; j_gene: TRBJ1-1; abundance: once; v_gene: TRBV19
CDR3aa: CASSLTSGDTEAFF; CDR3nt: TGTGCCAGCAGCTTAACGAGCGGTGACACTGAAGCTTTCTTT; d_gene: .; j_gene: TRBJ1-1; abundance: few; v_gene: TRBV7-3
CDR3aa: CASGRGTGELFF; CDR3nt: TGTGCCAGCGGGAGGGGTACCGGGGAGCTGTTTTTT; d_gene: TRBD2; j_gene: TRBJ2-2; abundance: .; v_gene: TRBV5-6
CDR3aa: CASSDRAGTGRETQYF; CDR3nt: TGTGCCAGCAGTGATCGTGCCGGGACAGGGAGAGAGACCCAGTACTTC; d_gene: TRBD1; j_gene: TRBJ2-5; abundance: .; v_gene: TRBV25-1
CDR3aa: CASSLVRTGELFF; CDR3nt: TGCGCCAGCAGCTTGGTTCGGACCGGGGAGCTGTTTTTT; d_gene: .; j_gene: TRBJ2-2; abundance: few; v_gene: TRBV5-1
CDR3aa: CASSLTQGWWTEAFF; CDR3nt: TGTGCCAGCAGCTTAACCCAGGGTTGGTGGACTGAAGCTTTCTTT; d_gene: .; j_gene: TRBJ1-1; abundance: .; v_gene: TRBV7-2
CDR3aa: CAGGHPPNSPLHF; CDR3nt: TGTGCCGGAGGACACCCACCAAATTCACCCCTCCACTTT; d_gene: .; j_gene: TRBJ1-6; abundance: .; v_gene: TRBV6-6
CDR3aa: CASSLVIAGVVGNEQFF; CDR3nt: TGTGCCAGCAGCTTGGTGATAGCGGGAGTAGTGGGCAATGAGCAGTTCTTC; d_gene: TRBD2; j_gene: TRBJ2-1; abundance: .; v_gene: TRBV5-6
CDR3aa: CASSPGLAGRDEQFF; CDR3nt: TGTGCCAGCTCACCCGGCCTAGCGGGTCGGGATGAGCAGTTCTTC; d_gene: TRBD2; j_gene: TRBJ2-1; abundance: few; v_gene: TRBV18
CDR3aa: CASSDTGNYGYTF; CDR3nt: TGTGCCAGTAGTGATACAGGGAACTATGGCTACACCTTC; d_gene: .; j_gene: TRBJ1-2; abundance: .; v_gene: TRBV19
CDR3aa: CASSETQGGGTEAFF; CDR3nt: TGTGCCAGCAGTGAAACCCAGGGGGGGGGAACTGAAGCTTTCTTT; d_gene: TRBD1; j_gene: TRBJ1-1; abundance: .; v_gene: TRBV6-1
CDR3aa: CAWSPTNNEQFF; CDR3nt: TGTGCCTGGAGTCCGACTAACAATGAGCAGTTCTTC; d_gene: .; j_gene: TRBJ2-1; abundance: .; v_gene: TRBV30
CDR3aa: CAWSPLTVYGYTF; CDR3nt: TGTGCCTGGAGTCCACTGACAGTCTATGGCTACACCTTC; d_gene: .; j_gene: TRBJ1-2; abundance: .; v_gene: TRBV30
CDR3aa: CSVEDRRHNEQFF; CDR3nt: TGCAGCGTTGAAGATCGACGCCACAATGAGCAGTTCTTC; d_gene: .; j_gene: TRBJ2-1; abundance: .; v_gene: TRBV29-1
CDR3aa: CAWSLVRRSSYNSPLHF; CDR3nt: TGTGCCTGGAGTTTGGTACGGCGGAGCTCCTATAATTCACCCCTCCACTTT; d_gene: .; j_gene: TRBJ1-6; abundance: .; v_gene: TRBV30
CDR3aa: CASSGGPNTEAFF; CDR3nt: TGTGCCAGCAGCGGGGGGCCAAACACTGAAGCTTTCTTT; d_gene: .; j_gene: TRBJ1-1; abundance: .; v_gene: TRBV7-9
CDR3aa: CASGLVLNRAHMNTEAFF; CDR3nt: TGTGCTAGTGGTTTGGTACTGAACAGGGCCCACATGAACACTGAAGCTTTCTTT; d_gene: .; j_gene: TRBJ1-1; abundance: .; v_gene: TRBV12-5
CDR3aa: CASSDGYSGNTIYF; CDR3nt: TGTGCCAGCAGTGATGGGTACTCTGGAAACACCATATATTTT; d_gene: .; j_gene: TRBJ1-3; abundance: .; v_gene: TRBV2
CDR3aa: CASSHGQPRTNYGYTF; CDR3nt: TGTGCCAGCAGCCACGGACAGCCCAGGACTAACTATGGCTACACCTTC; d_gene: .; j_gene: TRBJ1-2; abundance: few; v_gene: TRBV5-6
CDR3aa: CASSFRESTIYF; CDR3nt: TGTGCCAGCAGCTTCAGGGAGTCAACCATATATTTT; d_gene: .; j_gene: TRBJ1-3; abundance: .; v_gene: TRBV2
CDR3aa: CASSHLPSRALSYNEQFF; CDR3nt: TGCGCCAGCAGCCACCTCCCGAGCCGCGCCCTCTCCTACAATGAGCAGTTCTTC; d_gene: .; j_gene: TRBJ2-1; abundance: once; v_gene: TRBV4-1
CDR3aa: CASSYGGLGVHEQYF; CDR3nt: TGTGCCAGCAGCTACGGGGGACTAGGGGTCCACGAGCAGTACTTC; d_gene: TRBD2; j_gene: TRBJ2-7; abundance: .; v_gene: TRBV6-5
CDR3aa: CASSVDGQGDDTQYF; CDR3nt: TGTGCCAGCAGCGTAGACGGACAAGGGGATGATACGCAGTATTTT; d_gene: .; j_gene: TRBJ2-3; abundance: .; v_gene: TRBV9
CDR3aa: CASSRLTGTGYGYTF; CDR3nt: TGTGCCAGCAGTCGACTCACCGGGACAGGGTATGGCTACACCTTC; d_gene: TRBD1; j_gene: TRBJ1-2; abundance: .; v_gene: TRBV6-5
CDR3aa: CASSQGQNSNQPQHF; CDR3nt: TGCGCCAGCAGCCAAGGGCAGAATAGCAATCAGCCCCAGCATTTT; d_gene: .; j_gene: TRBJ1-5; abundance: many; v_gene: TRBV4-1
CDR3aa: CASSTRSGETQYF; CDR3nt: TGTGCCAGCAGTACCCGGTCGGGAGAGACCCAGTACTTC; d_gene: .; j_gene: TRBJ2-5; abundance: few; v_gene: TRBV5-6
CDR3aa: CASSSLYQETQYF; CDR3nt: TGTGCCAGCAGTTCCCTCTACCAAGAGACCCAGTACTTC; d_gene: .; j_gene: TRBJ2-5; abundance: .; v_gene: TRBV27
CDR3aa: CASSTQGGPYEQFF; CDR3nt: TGTGCCAGCTCAACGCAGGGCGGACCCTATGAGCAGTTCTTC; d_gene: .; j_gene: TRBJ2-1; abundance: .; v_gene: TRBV18
CDR3aa: CASSPGTSGRDEQFF; CDR3nt: TGTGCCAGCAGTCCCGGGACTAGCGGGAGGGATGAGCAGTTCTTC; d_gene: TRBD2; j_gene: TRBJ2-1; abundance: .; v_gene: TRBV6-5
CDR3aa: CASSLGTGITDTQYF; CDR3nt: TGTGCCAGCAGCTTAGGGACAGGAATCACAGATACGCAGTATTTT; d_gene: TRBD1; j_gene: TRBJ2-3; abundance: .; v_gene: TRBV7-2
CDR3aa: CASSAGPESWETQYF; CDR3nt: TGTGCCAGCAGTGCTGGTCCCGAGTCGTGGGAGACCCAGTACTTC; d_gene: .; j_gene: TRBJ2-5; abundance: .; v_gene: TRBV5-4
CDR3aa: CASSLLVGSQETQYF; CDR3nt: TGCGCCAGCAGCTTGTTGGTAGGGTCCCAAGAGACCCAGTACTTC; d_gene: .; j_gene: TRBJ2-5; abundance: .; v_gene: TRBV5-1
CDR3aa: CASTQFYQETQYF; CDR3nt: TGTGCCAGCACCCAATTCTACCAAGAGACCCAGTACTTC; d_gene: .; j_gene: TRBJ2-5; abundance: .; v_gene: TRBV7-9
CDR3aa: CATSRDDAGAREKLFF; CDR3nt: TGTGCCACCAGCAGAGATGACGCAGGGGCGCGAGAAAAACTGTTTTTT; d_gene: .; j_gene: TRBJ1-4; abundance: few; v_gene: TRBV15
CDR3aa: CASSKIGTETQYF; CDR3nt: TGTGCCAGCAGCAAGATAGGGACAGAGACCCAGTACTTC; d_gene: .; j_gene: TRBJ2-5; abundance: .; v_gene: TRBV5-6
CDR3aa: CASRTYRGEAGELFF; CDR3nt: TGTGCCAGCAGAACCTACAGGGGGGAGGCCGGGGAGCTGTTTTTT; d_gene: TRBD1; j_gene: TRBJ2-2; abundance: once; v_gene: TRBV6-6
CDR3aa: CASSEGHTYQPQHF; CDR3nt: TGTGCCAGCAGTGAAGGGCACACGTATCAGCCCCAGCATTTT; d_gene: .; j_gene: TRBJ1-5; abundance: .; v_gene: TRBV2
CDR3aa: CASSLTGPMAFF; CDR3nt: TGTGCCAGCAGCTTAACCGGGCCGATGGCTTTCTTT; d_gene: .; j_gene: TRBJ1-1; abundance: .; v_gene: TRBV5-8
CDR3aa: CAWSVTSGRTEFF; CDR3nt: TGTGCCTGGAGTGTGACTAGCGGGAGAACGGAGTTCTTC; d_gene: TRBD2; j_gene: TRBJ2-1; abundance: .; v_gene: TRBV30
CDR3aa: CASSQDVNGATNEKLFF; CDR3nt: TGCGCCAGCAGCCAAGATGTGAACGGTGCAACTAATGAAAAACTGTTTTTT; d_gene: .; j_gene: TRBJ1-4; abundance: .; v_gene: TRBV4-3
CDR3aa: CASGSGMYTGELFF; CDR3nt: TGTGCCAGCGGCTCAGGGATGTACACCGGGGAGCTGTTTTTT; d_gene: .; j_gene: TRBJ2-2; abundance: few; v_gene: TRBV7-9
CDR3aa: CASSIDKGTGANVLTF; CDR3nt: TGTGCCAGTAGTATAGATAAAGGGACTGGGGCCAACGTCCTGACTTTC; d_gene: .; j_gene: TRBJ2-6; abundance: .; v_gene: TRBV19
CDR3aa: CASSLSDRGNTIYF; CDR3nt: TGTGCCAGCAGCTTAAGCGACCGTGGAAACACCATATATTTT; d_gene: .; j_gene: TRBJ1-3; abundance: .; v_gene: TRBV11-3
CDR3aa: CASSLDSSGQRNQPQHF; CDR3nt: TGTGCCAGCAGCTTGGATTCCTCGGGTCAGCGGAATCAGCCCCAGCATTTT; d_gene: .; j_gene: TRBJ1-5; abundance: .; v_gene: TRBV7-9
CDR3aa: CASSPDPLNTEAFF; CDR3nt: TGCGCCAGCAGCCCAGACCCTTTGAACACTGAAGCTTTCTTT; d_gene: .; j_gene: TRBJ1-1; abundance: .; v_gene: TRBV4-3
CDR3aa: CASSGEGYETQYF; CDR3nt: TGTGCCAGCAGCGGGGAGGGGTATGAGACCCAGTACTTC; d_gene: TRBD2; j_gene: TRBJ2-5; abundance: .; v_gene: TRBV9
CDR3aa: CAISVKGAETQYF; CDR3nt: TGTGCCATCAGTGTAAAGGGGGCGGAGACCCAGTACTTC; d_gene: TRBD1; j_gene: TRBJ2-5; abundance: few; v_gene: TRBV10-3
CDR3aa: CASSPSRDRTINYGYTF; CDR3nt: TGTGCCAGTAGTCCCTCCCGGGACAGGACCATTAACTATGGCTACACCTTC; d_gene: TRBD1; j_gene: TRBJ1-2; abundance: few; v_gene: TRBV19